This section outlines one T cell receptor beta chain sequence together with its context. These data are taken from a study of shared clonotypes between healthy human individuals. Generated by immunoSEQ multiplex PCR, the TCRdb table keeps only in-frame clones and is missing some. This table holds about 2.2 million clones, around 93% found once. As defined, naive CD8 cells were CD45RO-negative and positively selected for CCR7, with terminally differentiated effector memory CD45RA+ cells excluded. The sample taken for sequencing was naive CD8+ T cells from PBMCs. The source of this sequence is a man aged 18 to 29 in good health. Some clones in this sample may be carry-over from other donors' samples.

CDR3 DNA: TGTGCCAGCAGTTACGAAACCGTGAACACTGAAGCTTTCTTT. It encodes CASSYETVNTEAFF. The chain links TRBV6-6 to TRBJ1-1; the D is unclear. V lost 2 bases and J lost 0, with 7 bases in between. CDR1 and CDR2 (germline): MNHNY, SVGAGI (reference sequence). CDR3 length equals 14 residues.